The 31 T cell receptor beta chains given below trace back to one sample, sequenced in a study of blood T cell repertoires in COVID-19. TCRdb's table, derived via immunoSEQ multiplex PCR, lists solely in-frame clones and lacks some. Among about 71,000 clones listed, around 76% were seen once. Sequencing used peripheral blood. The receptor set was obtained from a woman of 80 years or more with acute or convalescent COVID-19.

In nucleotides, the CDR3 is TGTGCCAGCAGCGTAGATGTCGACAGGGGGAGAGAGCAGTACTTC. It translates to CASSVDVDRGREQYF. This chain uses TRBV9 with TRBJ2-7, with 9 positions matching TRBD1. J was trimmed by 7 bases and V by 0 bases; bases with no gene match: 8. The CDR3 is 15 residues long. The germline V gene encodes CDR1 SGDLS and CDR2 YYNGEE.

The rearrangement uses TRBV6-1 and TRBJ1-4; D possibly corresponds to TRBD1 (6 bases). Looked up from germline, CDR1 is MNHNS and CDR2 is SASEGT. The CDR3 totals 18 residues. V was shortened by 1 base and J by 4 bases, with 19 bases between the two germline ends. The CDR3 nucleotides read TGTGCCAGCAGTGAAGTGGCAGGGGTGATCCGCTATAATGAAAAACTGTTTTTT. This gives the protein CASSEVAGVIRYNEKLFF.

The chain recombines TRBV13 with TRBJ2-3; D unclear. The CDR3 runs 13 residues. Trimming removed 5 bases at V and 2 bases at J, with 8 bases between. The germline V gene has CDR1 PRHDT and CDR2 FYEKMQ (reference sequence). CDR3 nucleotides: TGTGCCAGCAGCCCCTACCTCACAGATACGCAGTATTTT. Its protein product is CASSPYLTDTQYF.

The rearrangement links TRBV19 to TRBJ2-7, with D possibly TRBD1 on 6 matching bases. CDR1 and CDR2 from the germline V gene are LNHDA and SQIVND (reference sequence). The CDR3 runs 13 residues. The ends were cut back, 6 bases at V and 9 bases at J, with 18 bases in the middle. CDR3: CASSLQGPGRQYF. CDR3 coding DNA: TGTGCCAGTAGCCTACAGGGACCCGGGCGGCAGTACTTC.

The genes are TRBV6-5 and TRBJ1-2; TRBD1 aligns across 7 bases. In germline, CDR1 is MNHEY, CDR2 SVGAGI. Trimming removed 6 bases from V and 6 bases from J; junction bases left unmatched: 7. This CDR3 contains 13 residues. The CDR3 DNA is TGTGCCAGCAGAGAGACAGGGATACATGGCTACACCTTC. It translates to CASRETGIHGYTF.

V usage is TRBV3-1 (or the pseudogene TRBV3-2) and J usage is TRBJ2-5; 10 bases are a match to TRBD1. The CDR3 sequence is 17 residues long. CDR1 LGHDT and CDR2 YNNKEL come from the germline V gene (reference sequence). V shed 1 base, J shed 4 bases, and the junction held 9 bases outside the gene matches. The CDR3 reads CASSQVAGQGLVETQYF. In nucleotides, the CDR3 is TGTGCCAGCAGCCAAGTGGCGGGACAGGGGTTAGTAGAGACCCAGTACTTC.

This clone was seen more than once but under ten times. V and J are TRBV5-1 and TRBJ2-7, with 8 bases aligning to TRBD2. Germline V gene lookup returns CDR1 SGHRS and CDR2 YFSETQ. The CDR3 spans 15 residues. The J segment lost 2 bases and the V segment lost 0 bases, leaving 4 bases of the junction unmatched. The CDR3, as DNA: TGCGCCAGCAGCTTGGCTAGCGGGCTCGCCTACGAGCAGTACTTC. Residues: CASSLASGLAYEQYF.

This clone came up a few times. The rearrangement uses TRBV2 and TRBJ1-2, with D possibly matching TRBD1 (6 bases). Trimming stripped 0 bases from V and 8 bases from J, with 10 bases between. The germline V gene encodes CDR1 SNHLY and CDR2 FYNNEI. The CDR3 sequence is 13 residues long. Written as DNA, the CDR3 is TGTGCCAGCAGTGAAGCCAGGGGCTACGGCTACACCTTC. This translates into CASSEARGYGYTF. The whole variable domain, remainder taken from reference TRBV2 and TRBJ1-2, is EPEVTQTPSHQVTQMGQEVILRCVPISNHLYFYWYRQILGQKVEFLVSFYNNEISEKSEIFDDQFSVERPDGSNFTLKIRSTKLEDSAMYFCASSEARGYGYTFGSGTRLTVV.

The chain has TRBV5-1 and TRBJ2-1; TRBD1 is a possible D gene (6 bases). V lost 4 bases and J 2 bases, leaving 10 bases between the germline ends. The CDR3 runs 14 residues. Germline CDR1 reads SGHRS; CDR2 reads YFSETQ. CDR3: CASSKDSTYNEQFF. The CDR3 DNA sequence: TGCGCCAGCAGCAAGGACAGCACCTACAATGAGCAGTTCTTC.

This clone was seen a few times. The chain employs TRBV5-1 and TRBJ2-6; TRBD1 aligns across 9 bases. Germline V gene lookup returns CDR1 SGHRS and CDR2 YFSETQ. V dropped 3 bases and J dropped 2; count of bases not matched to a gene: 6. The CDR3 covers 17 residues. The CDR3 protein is CASSSGTGFTGANVLTF. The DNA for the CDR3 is TGCGCCAGCAGCTCCGGGACAGGGTTTACTGGGGCCAACGTCCTGACTTTC.

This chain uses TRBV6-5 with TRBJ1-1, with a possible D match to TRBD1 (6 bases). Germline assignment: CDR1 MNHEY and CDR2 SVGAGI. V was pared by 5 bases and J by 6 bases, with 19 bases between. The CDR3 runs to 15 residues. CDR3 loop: CASSHRPGHPSEAFF. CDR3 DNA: TGTGCCAGCAGTCACAGACCGGGACATCCTTCTGAAGCTTTCTTT.

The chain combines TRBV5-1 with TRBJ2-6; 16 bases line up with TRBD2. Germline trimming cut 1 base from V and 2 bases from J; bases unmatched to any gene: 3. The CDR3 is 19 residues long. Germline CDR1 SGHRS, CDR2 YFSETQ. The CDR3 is CASSLLGLAGGPGANVLTF. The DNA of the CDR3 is TGCGCCAGCAGCTTGTTGGGACTAGCGGGAGGGCCTGGGGCCAACGTCCTGACTTTC.

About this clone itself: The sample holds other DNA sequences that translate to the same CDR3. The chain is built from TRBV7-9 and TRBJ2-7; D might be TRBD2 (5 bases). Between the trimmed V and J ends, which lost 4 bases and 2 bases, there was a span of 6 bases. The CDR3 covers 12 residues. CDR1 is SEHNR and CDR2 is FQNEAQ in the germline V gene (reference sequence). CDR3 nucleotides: TGTGCCAGCAGCTCGGGAACCTACGAGCAGTACTTC. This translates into CASSSGTYEQYF.

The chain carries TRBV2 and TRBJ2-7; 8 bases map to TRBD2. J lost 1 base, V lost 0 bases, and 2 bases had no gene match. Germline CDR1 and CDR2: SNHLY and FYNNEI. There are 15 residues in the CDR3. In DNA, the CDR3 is TGTGCCAGCAGTGAAGCGAGCGGGAGTTCCTACGAGCAGTACTTC. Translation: CASSEASGSSYEQYF.

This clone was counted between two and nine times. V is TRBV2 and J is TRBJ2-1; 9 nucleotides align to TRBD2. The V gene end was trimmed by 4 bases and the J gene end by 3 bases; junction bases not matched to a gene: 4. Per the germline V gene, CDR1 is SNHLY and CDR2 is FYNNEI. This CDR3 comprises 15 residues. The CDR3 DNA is TGTGCCAGCAGTGTCTCTAGCGGGGTCTACAATGAGCAGTTCTTC. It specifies CASSVSSGVYNEQFF.

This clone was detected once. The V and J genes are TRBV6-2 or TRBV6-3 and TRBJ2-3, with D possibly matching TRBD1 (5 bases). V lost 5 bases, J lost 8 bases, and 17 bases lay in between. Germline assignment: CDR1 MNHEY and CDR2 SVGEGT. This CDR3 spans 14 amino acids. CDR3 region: CASSPTGPAPTQYF. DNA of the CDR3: TGTGCCAGCAGTCCCACAGGACCCGCCCCTACGCAGTATTTT.

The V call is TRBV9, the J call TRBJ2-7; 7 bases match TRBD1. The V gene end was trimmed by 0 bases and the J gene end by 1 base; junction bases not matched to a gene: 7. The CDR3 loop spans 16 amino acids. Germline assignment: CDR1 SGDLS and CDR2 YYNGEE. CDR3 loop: CASSVVKGAVSYEQYF. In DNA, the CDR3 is TGTGCCAGCAGCGTAGTAAAGGGGGCGGTATCCTACGAGCAGTACTTC.

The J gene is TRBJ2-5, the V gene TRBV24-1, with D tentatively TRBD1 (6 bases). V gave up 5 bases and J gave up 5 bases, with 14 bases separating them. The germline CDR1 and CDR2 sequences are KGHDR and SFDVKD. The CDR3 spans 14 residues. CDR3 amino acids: CATSAGVLPETQYF. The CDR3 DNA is TGTGCCACCAGTGCAGGGGTCCTCCCGGAGACCCAGTACTTC.

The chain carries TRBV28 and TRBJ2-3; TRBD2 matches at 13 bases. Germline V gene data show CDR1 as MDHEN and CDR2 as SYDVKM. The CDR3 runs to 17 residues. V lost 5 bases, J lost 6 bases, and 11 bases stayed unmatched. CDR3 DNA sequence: TGTGCCAGCAGTCTTGTTCGACTAGCGGGAGGTTCGGATACGCAGTATTTT. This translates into CASSLVRLAGGSDTQYF. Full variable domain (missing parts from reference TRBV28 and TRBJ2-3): DVKVTQSSRYLVKRTGEKVFLECVQDMDHENMFWYRQDPGLGLRLIYFSYDVKMKEKGDIPEGYSVSREKKERFSLILESASTNQTSMYLCASSLVRLAGGSDTQYFGPGTRLTVL.

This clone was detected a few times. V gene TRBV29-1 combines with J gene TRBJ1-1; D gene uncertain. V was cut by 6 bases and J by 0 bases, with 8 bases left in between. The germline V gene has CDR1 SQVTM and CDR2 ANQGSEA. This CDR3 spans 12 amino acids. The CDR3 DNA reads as TGCAGCGTCACCAGGATGAACACTGAAGCTTTCTTT. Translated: CSVTRMNTEAFF.

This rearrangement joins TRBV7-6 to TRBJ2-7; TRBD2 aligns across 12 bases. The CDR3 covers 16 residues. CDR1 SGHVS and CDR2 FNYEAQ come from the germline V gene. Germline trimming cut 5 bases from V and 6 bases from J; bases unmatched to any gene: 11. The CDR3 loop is CASSRLTGTSGSEQYF. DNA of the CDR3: TGTGCCAGCAGCCGACTCACGGGGACTAGCGGGTCCGAGCAGTACTTC.

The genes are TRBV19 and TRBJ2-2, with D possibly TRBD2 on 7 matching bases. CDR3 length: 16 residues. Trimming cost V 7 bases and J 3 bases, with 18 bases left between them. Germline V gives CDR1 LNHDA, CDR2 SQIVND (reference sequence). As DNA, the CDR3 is TGTGCCAGTACTCCGGGCGGGGGCGCATACACCGGGGAGCTGTTTTTT. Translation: CASTPGGGAYTGELFF.

The CDR3 coding sequence is TGTGCCAGTAGTATGGGACAGCTCCTCACAGATACGCAGTATTTT. Amino acids: CASSMGQLLTDTQYF. V is TRBV19 and J is TRBJ2-3, with TRBD1 identical over 7 bases. Germline V CDR1 and CDR2: LNHDA, SQIVND (reference sequence). This CDR3 comprises 15 residues. Unmatched junction bases numbered 5, after V lost 3 bases and J lost 2 bases. Full variable domain (missing parts from reference TRBV19 and TRBJ2-3): DGGITQSPKYLFRKEGQNVTLSCEQNLNHDAMYWYRQDPGQGLRLIYYSQIVNDFQKGDIAEGYSVSREKKESFPLTVTSAQKNPTAFYLCASSMGQLLTDTQYFGPGTRLTVL.

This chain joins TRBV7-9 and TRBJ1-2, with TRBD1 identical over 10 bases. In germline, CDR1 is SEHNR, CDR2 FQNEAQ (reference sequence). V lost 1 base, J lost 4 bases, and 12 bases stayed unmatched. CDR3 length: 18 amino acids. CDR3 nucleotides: TGTGCCAGCAGCTTAGTCCCTTACCGGACAGGGGGAGGCTATGGCTACACCTTC. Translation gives CASSLVPYRTGGGYGYTF.

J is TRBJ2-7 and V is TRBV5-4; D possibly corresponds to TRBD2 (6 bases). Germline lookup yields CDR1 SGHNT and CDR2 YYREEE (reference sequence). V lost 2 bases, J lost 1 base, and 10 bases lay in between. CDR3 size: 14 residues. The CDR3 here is CASSFGTRSYEQYF. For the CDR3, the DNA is TGTGCCAGCAGCTTCGGGACTCGGTCCTACGAGCAGTACTTC.

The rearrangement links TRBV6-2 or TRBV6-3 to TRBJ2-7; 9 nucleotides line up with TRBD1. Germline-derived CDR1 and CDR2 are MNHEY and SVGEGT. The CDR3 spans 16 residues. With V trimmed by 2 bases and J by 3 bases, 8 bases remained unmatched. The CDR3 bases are TGTGCCAGCAGTTACGCCGGGACAGGGAATCTCTACGAGCAGTACTTC. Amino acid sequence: CASSYAGTGNLYEQYF.

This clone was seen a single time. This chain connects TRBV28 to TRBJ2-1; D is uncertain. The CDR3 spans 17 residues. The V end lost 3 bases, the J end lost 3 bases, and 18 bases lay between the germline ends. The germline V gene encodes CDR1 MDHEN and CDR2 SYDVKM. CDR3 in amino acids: CASSFGSSAARYNEQFF. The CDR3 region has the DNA TGTGCCAGCAGTTTCGGCTCATCCGCGGCCCGCTACAATGAGCAGTTCTTC.

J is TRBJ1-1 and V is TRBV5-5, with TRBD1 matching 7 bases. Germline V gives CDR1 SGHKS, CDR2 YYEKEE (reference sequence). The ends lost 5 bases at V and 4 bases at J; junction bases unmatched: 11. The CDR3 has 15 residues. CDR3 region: CASSPQGSSVTEAFF. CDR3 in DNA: TGTGCCAGCAGTCCACAGGGGAGTAGTGTCACTGAAGCTTTCTTT.

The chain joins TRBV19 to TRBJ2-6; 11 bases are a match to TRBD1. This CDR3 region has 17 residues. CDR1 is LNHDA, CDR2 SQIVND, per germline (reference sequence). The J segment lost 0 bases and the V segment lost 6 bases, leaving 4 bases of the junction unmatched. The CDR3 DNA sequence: TGTGCCAGTAGCGCCGGGACAGGGGGCTCTGGGGCCAACGTCCTGACTTTC. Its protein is CASSAGTGGSGANVLTF.

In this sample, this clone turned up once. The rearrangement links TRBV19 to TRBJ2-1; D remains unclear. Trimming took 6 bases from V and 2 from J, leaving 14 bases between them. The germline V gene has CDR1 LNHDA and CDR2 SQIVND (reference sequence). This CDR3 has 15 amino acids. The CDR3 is CASSPLGTAYNEQFF. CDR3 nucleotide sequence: TGTGCCAGTAGCCCCCTCGGAACAGCCTACAATGAGCAGTTCTTC.

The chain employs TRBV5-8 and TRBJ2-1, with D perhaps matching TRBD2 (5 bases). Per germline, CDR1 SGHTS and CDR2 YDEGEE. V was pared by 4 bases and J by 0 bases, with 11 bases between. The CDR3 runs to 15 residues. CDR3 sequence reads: CASSPGLNSYNEQFF. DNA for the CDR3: TGTGCCAGCAGCCCTGGACTTAACTCCTACAATGAGCAGTTCTTC.